A selection of T cell receptor beta chains follows, all from one sample in a study of T-cell reconstitution after alpha-beta-depleted transplantation in children. MiXCR, run by TCRdb on the PCR reads, gives a single entry per CDR3 protein. The sample consists of more than 90,000 distinct CDR3 sequences, about a tenth of them appearing once. Sequenced here: PBMCs, sampled before TCRalphabeta/CD19-depleted stem cell transplant. These receptors all come from a boy aged 2 to 9 with acute lymphoblastic leukemia, due to receive a stem cell transplant. Each CDR3 is given without its conserved first and last residue. Not all rows give a size; the values are once, few, many and, for expanded clones, a class.

TRBJ2-3,TRBV7-2,few,ASNPGAASTDTQY
TRBJ2-1,TRBV7-6,few,ASSRQPGQVDNEQF
TRBJ2-6,TRBV5-1,many,ASSTRDYGSGANVLT
TRBJ2-1,TRBV3-1,NA,ASRQLNNEQF
TRBJ2-6,TRBV29-1,few,SVEVRGAPSGANVLT
TRBJ2-2,TRBV2,few,ASLRDTWFGELF
TRBJ2-7,TRBV27,NA,ASSSSLKGATYEQY
TRBJ2-1,TRBV7-2,few,ASSLDSGRVYNEQF
TRBJ2-3,TRBV4-2,NA,ASSPRLATGTDTQY
TRBJ2-1,TRBV12-3/TRBV12-4,many,ASSLRAGRTYNEQF
TRBJ2-5,TRBV29-1,NA,SVDPFQETQY
TRBJ2-1,TRBV6-5,NA,ASSSPRDRGWEQF
TRBJ2-7,TRBV4-1,few,ASSPTGFDEQY